Following are 19 T cell receptor beta chains from one sample sequenced in a study of T cell repertoires in cytomegalovirus infection. Their target antigens are unknown. From the reads, TCRdb called clonotypes with MiXCR, one entry per CDR3 protein. In the table there are about a million distinct CDR3 sequences, approximately 33% of which are singletons. The input for sequencing was cultured CD8+ T cells from PBMCs, taken from culture after CMV antigen stimulation. Every receptor here comes from a human donor in good health (CMV status not recorded). Some clones in this sample may be carry-over from other donors' samples.

This clonotype was picked up many times. J is TRBJ1-1 and V is TRBV7-6, with D possibly being TRBD1 (6 bases). The CDR3 extends over 19 amino acids. Germline CDR1 SGHVS, CDR2 FNYEAQ. V shed 5 bases and J shed 4 bases, with 29 bases lying between them. CDR3: CASSPHPEGGTFVVTEAFF. The CDR3 coding sequence is TGTGCCAGCAGCCCGCATCCCGAGGGGGGGACGTTTGTTGTCACTGAAGCTTTCTTT. The whole variable domain, remainder taken from reference TRBV7-6 and TRBJ1-1, is GAGVSQSPRYKVTKRGQDVALRCDPISGHVSLYWYRQALGQGPEFLTYFNYEAQQDKSGLPNDRFSAERPEGSISTLTIQRTEQRDSAMYRCASSPHPEGGTFVVTEAFFGQGTRLTVV.

The chain employs TRBV20-1 and TRBJ2-1; D not resolved. The CDR3 has 14 residues. In germline, CDR1 is DFQATT, CDR2 SNEGSKA (reference sequence). V was trimmed by 0 bases and J by 4 bases, leaving 10 bases between them. The CDR3 spells CSARDMAGYNEQFF. Here the CDR3 DNA reads TGCAGTGCTAGAGATATGGCAGGATACAATGAGCAGTTCTTC.

This clonotype has just a few counts. The V and J genes are TRBV2 and TRBJ2-1; weak D call: TRBD2 (7 bases). The V gene's germline CDR1 is SNHLY and CDR2 FYNNEI. Trimming removed 2 bases at V and 4 bases at J, with 24 bases between. This CDR3 spans 19 amino acids. CDR3 protein: CASSESLTDTGGLYNEQFF. Written as DNA, the CDR3 is TGTGCCAGCAGTGAAAGCCTCACAGATACGGGGGGCCTATACAATGAGCAGTTCTTC.

This clonotype was observed a handful of times. This sequence joins TRBV4-1 and TRBJ2-7; D possibly corresponds to TRBD2 (6 bases). CDR3 length: 16 residues. The germline gives CDR1 MGHRA, CDR2 YSYEKL. V was clipped by 0 bases and J by 2 bases, with 14 bases between them. CDR3 bases: TGCGCCAGCAGCCAAGAAGGAGGGGATTTCGCCTACGAGCAGTACTTC. Translation: CASSQEGGDFAYEQYF.

The rearrangement links TRBV20-1 to TRBJ2-7; perhaps D is TRBD1 or TRBD2 (5 bases each). The V and J ends lost 3 bases and 1 base respectively, with 22 bases between them. CDR1 DFQATT and CDR2 SNEGSKA come from the germline V gene (reference sequence). The CDR3 extends over 17 amino acids. As DNA, the CDR3 is TGCAGTGCTAGGGTGGGACCGGGCAGCCGTTATTCCTACGAGCAGTACTTC. This gives the protein CSARVGPGSRYSYEQYF.

This clonotype was seen repeatedly, ten times or more. The chain employs TRBV12-3 or TRBV12-4 and TRBJ1-1; no firm D call. With 5 bases removed from V and 6 bases from J, the gap between germline ends came to 7 bases. The CDR3 is made up of 11 amino acids. The CDR3 coding sequence is TGTGCCAGCAGTAGAGGGCCTGAAGCTTTCTTT. It yields the protein CASSRGPEAFF.

The V and J genes are TRBV5-6 and TRBJ1-1, with D maybe TRBD1 (5 bases). The germline gives CDR1 SGHDT, CDR2 YYEEEE. V was cut by 4 bases and J by 6 bases, with 16 bases left in between. The CDR3 runs to 14 residues. The CDR3 DNA reads as TGTGCCAGCAGCGTCGGGGCGGCATATCCTGAAGCTTTCTTT. It encodes CASSVGAAYPEAFF.

The rearrangement joins TRBV12-3 or TRBV12-4 to TRBJ2-2; no clear D. Deletions cut 7 bases from V and 6 bases from J, with 6 bases between. The CDR3 is 11 amino acids. CDR3 residues: CASMGPGELFF. The DNA of the CDR3 is TGTGCCAGCATGGGCCCCGGGGAGCTGTTTTTT.

The chain employs TRBV6-6 and TRBJ2-7, with 7 bases that match TRBD2. The germline gives CDR1 MNHNY, CDR2 SVGAGI (reference sequence). This CDR3 comprises 11 residues. V gave up 4 bases and J gave up 11 bases; unmatched junction bases: 5. The CDR3 nucleotides are TGTGCCAGCAGTTCCAGCGGGAAGAAGTACTTC. It encodes CASSSSGKKYF.

This clonotype was recorded many times. The chain couples TRBV7-2 to TRBJ1-5; 7 bases are shared with TRBD1. Losses at the gene ends were 2 bases for V and 3 bases for J; bases not matched to a gene: 4. The CDR3 covers 15 residues. The germline V gene has CDR1 SGHTA and CDR2 FQGNSA. In DNA form, the CDR3 reads TGTGCCAGCAGCTTAAACAGGGGCCTCAATCAGCCCCAGCATTTT. Amino acid sequence: CASSLNRGLNQPQHF.

This rearrangement joins TRBV6-2 or TRBV6-3 to TRBJ2-2; D call uncertain. Trimming pared 5 bases from V and 5 bases from J, leaving 18 bases between. This CDR3 region has 16 residues. CDR1 and CDR2 (germline): MNHEY, SVGEGT. The CDR3 sequence: CASSPLVVPRTGELFF. The CDR3 nucleotides are TGTGCCAGCAGTCCACTGGTGGTACCGCGGACCGGGGAGCTGTTTTTT.

The rearrangement joins TRBV24-1 to TRBJ2-5; D ambiguous. The CDR3 extends over 14 amino acids. Germline assignment: CDR1 KGHDR and CDR2 SFDVKD. Trimming took off 1 base at V and 1 base at J, with 6 bases between the two ends. The CDR3, as DNA: TGTGCCACCAGTGATTTAAGGGCCCAAGAGACCCAGTACTTC. Protein: CATSDLRAQETQYF.

With respect to this clonotype: A read error may produce the germline difference seen at one junction end. J is TRBJ2-7 and V is TRBV27; no clear D gene. Germline CDR1 reads MNHEY; CDR2 reads SMNVEV (reference sequence). This CDR3 has 14 residues. Written as DNA, the CDR3 is TGTGCCAGCAGTCTATCACGAAAATACTACGAGCAGTACTTC. This sequence encodes CASSLSRKYYEQYF.

V and J are TRBV5-1 and TRBJ2-3; D perhaps matches TRBD2 (5 bases). In germline, CDR1 is SGHRS, CDR2 YFSETQ. The CDR3 spans 16 residues. The V end was cut by 1 base, the J end by 0 bases, with 12 bases between. The CDR3: CASSLPPDSSTDTQYF. The CDR3 nucleotides are TGCGCCAGCAGCTTGCCGCCGGACTCTAGCACAGATACGCAGTATTTT.

This rearrangement joins TRBV6-1 to TRBJ1-5, with TRBD1 as a possible D gene (6 bases). Trimming took off 2 bases at V and 6 bases at J, with 11 bases between the two ends. There are 14 residues in the CDR3. Germline V gene lookup returns CDR1 MNHNS and CDR2 SASEGT. The CDR3 protein is CASSEFGTTQPQHF. CDR3 coding DNA: TGTGCCAGCAGTGAATTCGGGACAACTCAGCCCCAGCATTTT.

The chain carries TRBV12-3 or TRBV12-4 and TRBJ1-3; D is undetermined. The V gene lost 5 bases and the J gene lost 5 bases, with 13 bases spanning the gap. The CDR3 totals 14 residues. CDR3: CASSLVAGRNTIYF. The CDR3 bases are TGTGCCAGCAGTCTCGTGGCGGGGAGAAACACCATATATTTT.

Comments on this clonotype: One end of the junction varies from germline; a read error may be responsible. The chain is built from TRBV20-1 and TRBJ1-2, with D uncertain. The CDR3 covers 11 residues. CDR1 is DFQATT and CDR2 is SNEGSKA in the germline V gene (reference sequence). CDR3: CSARVFHGYTF. The DNA of the CDR3 is TGCAGTGCCAGAGTTTTTCATGGCTACACCTTC.

This clonotype was seen many times. The gene calls are TRBV7-2 and TRBJ2-2; 10 nucleotides align to TRBD2. With V trimmed by 3 bases and J by 2 bases, 6 bases remained unmatched. This CDR3 has 17 amino acids. CDR1 is SGHTA and CDR2 is FQGNSA in the germline V gene. The chain's CDR3 is CASSFASGGLNTGELFF. Written as DNA, the CDR3 is TGTGCCAGCAGCTTCGCTAGCGGGGGCCTCAACACCGGGGAGCTGTTTTTT.

This clonotype was seen a few times. This chain joins TRBV6-1 and TRBJ2-1; D ambiguous. V lost 6 bases, J lost 1 base, and 10 bases lay in between. The CDR3 spans 14 residues. In germline, CDR1 is MNHNS, CDR2 SASEGT. CDR3: CASRSLGSYNEQFF. For the CDR3, the DNA is TGTGCCAGCAGATCCCTGGGTTCCTACAATGAGCAGTTCTTC.